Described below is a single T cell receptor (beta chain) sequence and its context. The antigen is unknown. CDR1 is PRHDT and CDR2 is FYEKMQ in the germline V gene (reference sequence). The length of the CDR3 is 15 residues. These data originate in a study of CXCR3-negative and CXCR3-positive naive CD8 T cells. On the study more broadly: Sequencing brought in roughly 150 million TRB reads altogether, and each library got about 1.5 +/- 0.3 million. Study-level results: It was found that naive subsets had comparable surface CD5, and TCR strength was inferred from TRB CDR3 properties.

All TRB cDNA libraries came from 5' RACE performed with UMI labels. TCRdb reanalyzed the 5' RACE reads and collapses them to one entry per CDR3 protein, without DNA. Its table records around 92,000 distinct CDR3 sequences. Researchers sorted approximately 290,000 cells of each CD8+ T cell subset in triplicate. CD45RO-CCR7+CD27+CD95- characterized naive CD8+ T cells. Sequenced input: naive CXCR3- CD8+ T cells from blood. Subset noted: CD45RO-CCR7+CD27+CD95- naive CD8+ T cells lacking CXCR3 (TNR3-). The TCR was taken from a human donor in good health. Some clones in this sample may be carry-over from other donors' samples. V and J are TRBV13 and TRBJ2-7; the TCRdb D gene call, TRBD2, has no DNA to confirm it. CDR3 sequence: CASSLGGGLGYEQYF.